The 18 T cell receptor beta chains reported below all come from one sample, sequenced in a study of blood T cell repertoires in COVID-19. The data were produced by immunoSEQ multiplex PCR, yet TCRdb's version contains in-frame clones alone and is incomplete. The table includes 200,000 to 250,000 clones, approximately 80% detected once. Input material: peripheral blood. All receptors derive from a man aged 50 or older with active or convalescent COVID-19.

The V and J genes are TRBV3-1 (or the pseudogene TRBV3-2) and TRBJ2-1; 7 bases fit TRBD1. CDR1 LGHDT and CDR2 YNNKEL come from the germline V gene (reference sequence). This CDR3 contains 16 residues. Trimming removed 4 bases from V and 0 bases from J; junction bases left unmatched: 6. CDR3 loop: CASSRMGQTSYNEQFF. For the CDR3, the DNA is TGTGCCAGCAGCCGAATGGGACAGACCTCCTACAATGAGCAGTTCTTC.

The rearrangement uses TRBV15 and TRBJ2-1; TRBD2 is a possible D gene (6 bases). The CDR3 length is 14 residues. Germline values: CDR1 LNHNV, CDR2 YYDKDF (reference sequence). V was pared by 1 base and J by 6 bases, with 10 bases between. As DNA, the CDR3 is TGTGCCACCAGCAGAGGAGGGAGGATCAATGAGCAGTTCTTC. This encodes CATSRGGRINEQFF. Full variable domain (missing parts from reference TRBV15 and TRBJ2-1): DAMVIQNPRYQVTQFGKPVTLSCSQTLNHNVMYWYQQKSSQAPKLLFHYYDKDFNNEADTPDNFQSRRPNTSFCFLDIRSPGLGDTAMYLCATSRGGRINEQFFGPGTRLTVL.

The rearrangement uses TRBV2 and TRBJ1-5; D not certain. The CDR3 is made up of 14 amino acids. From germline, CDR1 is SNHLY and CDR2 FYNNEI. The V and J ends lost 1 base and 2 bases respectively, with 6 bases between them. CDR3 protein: CASSEVSGNQPQHF. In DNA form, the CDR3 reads TGTGCCAGCAGTGAAGTGTCAGGCAATCAGCCCCAGCATTTT. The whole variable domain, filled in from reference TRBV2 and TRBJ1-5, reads EPEVTQTPSHQVTQMGQEVILRCVPISNHLYFYWYRQILGQKVEFLVSFYNNEISEKSEIFDDQFSVERPDGSNFTLKIRSTKLEDSAMYFCASSEVSGNQPQHFGDGTRLSIL.

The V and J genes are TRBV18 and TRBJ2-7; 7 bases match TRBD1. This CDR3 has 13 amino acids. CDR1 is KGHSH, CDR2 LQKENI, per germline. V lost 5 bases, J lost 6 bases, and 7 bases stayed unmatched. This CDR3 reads CASSTTGSREQYF. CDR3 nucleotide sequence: TGTGCCAGCTCAACGACAGGGTCTCGCGAGCAGTACTTC. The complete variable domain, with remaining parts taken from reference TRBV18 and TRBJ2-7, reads NAGVMQNPRHLVRRRGQEARLRCSPMKGHSHVYWYRQLPEEGLKFMVYLQKENIIDESGMPKERFSAEFPKEGPSILRIQQVVRGDSAAYFCASSTTGSREQYFGPGTRLTVT.

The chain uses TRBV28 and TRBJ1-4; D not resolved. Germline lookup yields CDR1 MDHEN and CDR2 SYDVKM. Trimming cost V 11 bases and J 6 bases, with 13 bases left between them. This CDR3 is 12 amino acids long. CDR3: CAVGREDEKLFF. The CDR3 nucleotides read TGTGCCGTTGGTCGGGAGGATGAAAAACTGTTTTTT.

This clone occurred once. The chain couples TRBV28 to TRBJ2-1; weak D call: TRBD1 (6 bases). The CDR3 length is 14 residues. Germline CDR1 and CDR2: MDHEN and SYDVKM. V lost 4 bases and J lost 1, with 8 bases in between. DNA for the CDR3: TGTGCCAGCAGTTCAGGGGATTCCTACAATGAGCAGTTCTTC. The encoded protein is CASSSGDSYNEQFF.

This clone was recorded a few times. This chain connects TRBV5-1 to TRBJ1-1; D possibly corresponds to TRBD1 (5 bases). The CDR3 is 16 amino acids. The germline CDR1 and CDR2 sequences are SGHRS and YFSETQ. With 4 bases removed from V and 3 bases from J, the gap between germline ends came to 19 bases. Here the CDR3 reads CASSVQARRGDTEAFF. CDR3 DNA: TGCGCCAGCAGCGTACAGGCCCGGCGCGGGGACACTGAAGCTTTCTTT.

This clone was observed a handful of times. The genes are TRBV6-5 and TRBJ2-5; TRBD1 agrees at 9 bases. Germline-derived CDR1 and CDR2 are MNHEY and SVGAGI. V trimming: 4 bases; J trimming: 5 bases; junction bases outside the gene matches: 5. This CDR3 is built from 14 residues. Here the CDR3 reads CASSSQGARETQYF. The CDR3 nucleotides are TGTGCCAGCAGTTCACAGGGGGCGAGGGAGACCCAGTACTTC.

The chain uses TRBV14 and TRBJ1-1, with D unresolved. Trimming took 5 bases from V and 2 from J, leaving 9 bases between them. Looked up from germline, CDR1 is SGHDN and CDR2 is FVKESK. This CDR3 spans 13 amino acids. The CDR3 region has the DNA TGTGCCAGCAGCATTGGACTTAACACTGAAGCTTTCTTT. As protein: CASSIGLNTEAFF.

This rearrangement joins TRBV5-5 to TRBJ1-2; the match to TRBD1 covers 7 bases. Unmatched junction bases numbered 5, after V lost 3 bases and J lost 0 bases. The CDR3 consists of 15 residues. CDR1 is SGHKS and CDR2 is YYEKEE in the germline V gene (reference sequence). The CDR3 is CASSYIDRANYGYTF. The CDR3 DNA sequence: TGTGCCAGCAGCTACATCGACAGGGCTAACTATGGCTACACCTTC.

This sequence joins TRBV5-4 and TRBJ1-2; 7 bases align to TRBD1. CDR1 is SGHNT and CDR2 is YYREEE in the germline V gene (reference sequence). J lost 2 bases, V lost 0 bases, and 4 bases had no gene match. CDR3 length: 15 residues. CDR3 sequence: CASSLGPTGNYGYTF. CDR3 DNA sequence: TGTGCCAGCAGCTTGGGCCCGACAGGGAACTATGGCTACACCTTC.

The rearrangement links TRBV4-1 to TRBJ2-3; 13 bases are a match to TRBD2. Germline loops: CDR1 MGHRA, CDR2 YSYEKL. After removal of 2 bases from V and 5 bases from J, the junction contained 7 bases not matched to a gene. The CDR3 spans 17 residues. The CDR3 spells CASSQPTSGRAIDTQYF. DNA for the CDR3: TGCGCCAGCAGCCAACCAACTAGCGGGAGGGCCATAGATACGCAGTATTTT.

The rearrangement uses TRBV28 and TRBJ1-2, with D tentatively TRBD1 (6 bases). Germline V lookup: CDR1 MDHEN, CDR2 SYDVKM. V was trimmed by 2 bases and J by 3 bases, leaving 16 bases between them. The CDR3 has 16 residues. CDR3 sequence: CASSLGGGGRYYGYTF. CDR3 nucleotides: TGTGCCAGCAGTTTAGGGGGGGGCGGAAGATACTATGGCTACACCTTC.

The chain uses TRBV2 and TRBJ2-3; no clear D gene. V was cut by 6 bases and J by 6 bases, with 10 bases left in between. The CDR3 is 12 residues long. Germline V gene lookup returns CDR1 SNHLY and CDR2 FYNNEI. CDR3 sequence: CASSKAGDTQYF. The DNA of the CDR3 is TGTGCCAGCAGCAAGGCCGGGGATACGCAGTATTTT.

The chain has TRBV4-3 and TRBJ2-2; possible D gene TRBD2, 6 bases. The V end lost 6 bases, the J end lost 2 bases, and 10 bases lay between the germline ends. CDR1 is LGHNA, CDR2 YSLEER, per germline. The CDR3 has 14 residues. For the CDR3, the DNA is TGCGCCAGCAGTCCCGGGACTAACACCGGGGAGCTGTTTTTT. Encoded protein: CASSPGTNTGELFF.

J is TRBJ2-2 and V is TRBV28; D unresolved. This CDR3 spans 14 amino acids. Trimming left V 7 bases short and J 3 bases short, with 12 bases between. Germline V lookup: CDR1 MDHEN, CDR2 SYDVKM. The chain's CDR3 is CASNDSGHTGELFF. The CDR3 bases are TGTGCCAGCAATGATTCAGGTCACACCGGGGAGCTGTTTTTT.

CDR3 residues: CASSPRQGMAFF. CDR3 nucleotide sequence: TGTGCCAGCAGCCCGAGACAGGGTATGGCGTTCTTC. The V and J genes are TRBV12-3 or TRBV12-4 and TRBJ2-1, with 7 positions matching TRBD1. With 6 bases clipped from V and 15 bases from J, the junction kept 11 bases outside the gene matches. The CDR3 sequence is 12 residues long.

The CDR3 DNA reads as TGCGCCAGCAGTGCGAAGACATCGAGCTCCTATAATTCACCCCTCCACTTT. Translation gives CASSAKTSSSYNSPLHF. The V call is TRBV10-1, the J call TRBJ1-6; D ambiguous. Per the germline V gene, CDR1 is WNHNN and CDR2 is SYGVQD (reference sequence). The CDR3 is 17 residues long. The V and J ends lost 4 bases and 0 bases respectively, with 13 bases between them.